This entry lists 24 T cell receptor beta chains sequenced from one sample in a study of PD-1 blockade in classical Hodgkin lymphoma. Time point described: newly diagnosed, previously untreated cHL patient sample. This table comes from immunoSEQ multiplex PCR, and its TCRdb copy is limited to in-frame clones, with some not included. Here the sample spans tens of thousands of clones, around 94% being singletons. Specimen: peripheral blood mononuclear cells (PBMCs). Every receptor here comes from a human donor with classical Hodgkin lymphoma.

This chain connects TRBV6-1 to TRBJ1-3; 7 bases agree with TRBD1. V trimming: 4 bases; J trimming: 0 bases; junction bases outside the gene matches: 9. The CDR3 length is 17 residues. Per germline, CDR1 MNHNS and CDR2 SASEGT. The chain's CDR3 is CASSALQGTNSGNTIYF. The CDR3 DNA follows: TGTGCCAGCAGTGCTTTACAGGGGACCAACTCTGGAAACACCATATATTTT.

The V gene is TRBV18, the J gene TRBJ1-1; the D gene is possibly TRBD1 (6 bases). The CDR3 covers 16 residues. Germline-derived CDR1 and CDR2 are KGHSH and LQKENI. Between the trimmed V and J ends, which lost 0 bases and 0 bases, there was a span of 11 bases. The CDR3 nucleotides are TGTGCCAGCTCACCACCTAAGGGGGATCTGAACACTGAAGCTTTCTTT. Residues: CASSPPKGDLNTEAFF.

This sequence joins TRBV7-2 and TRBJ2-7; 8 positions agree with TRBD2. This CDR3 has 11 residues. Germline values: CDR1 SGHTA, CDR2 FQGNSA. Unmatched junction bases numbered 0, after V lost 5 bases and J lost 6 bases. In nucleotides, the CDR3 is TGTGCCAGCAGCGCGGGGGGCGAGCAGTACTTC. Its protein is CASSAGGEQYF.

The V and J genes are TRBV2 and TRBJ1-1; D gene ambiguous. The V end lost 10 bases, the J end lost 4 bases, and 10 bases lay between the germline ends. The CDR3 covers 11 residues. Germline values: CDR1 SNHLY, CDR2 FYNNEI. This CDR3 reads CATGLGTEAFF. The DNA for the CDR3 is TGTGCCACCGGTTTAGGCACTGAAGCTTTCTTT.

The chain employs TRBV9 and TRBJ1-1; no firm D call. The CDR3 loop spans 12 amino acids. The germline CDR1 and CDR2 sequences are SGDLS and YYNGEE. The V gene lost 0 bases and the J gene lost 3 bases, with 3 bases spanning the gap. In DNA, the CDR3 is TGTGCCAGCAGCGTAGATGACACTGAAGCTTTCTTT. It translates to CASSVDDTEAFF. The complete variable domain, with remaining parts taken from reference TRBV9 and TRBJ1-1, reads DSGVTQTPKHLITATGQRVTLRCSPRSGDLSVYWYQQSLDQGLQFLIQYYNGEERAKGNILERFSAQQFPDLHSELNLSSLELGDSALYFCASSVDDTEAFFGQGTRLTVV.

The CDR3 DNA is TGTGCCAGCAGCCTAAATGAGGAACAGGGCCGTGGCTATGGCTACACCTTC. Its translation: CASSLNEEQGRGYGYTF. V usage is TRBV21-1 and J usage is TRBJ1-2; the table's D gene call, TRBD1, was not cross checked with the DNA. TRBV21-1 represents a pseudogene. The CDR3 runs 17 residues.

CDR3 sequence reads: CASSRRGTANQETQYF. The DNA for the CDR3 is TGTGCCAGCAGCCGTAGGGGGACAGCAAACCAAGAGACCCAGTACTTC. V and J are TRBV9 and TRBJ2-5, with 7 positions matching TRBD1. With V trimmed by 4 bases and J by 0 bases, 9 bases remained unmatched. Germline V gene data show CDR1 as SGDLS and CDR2 as YYNGEE. This CDR3 spans 16 amino acids.

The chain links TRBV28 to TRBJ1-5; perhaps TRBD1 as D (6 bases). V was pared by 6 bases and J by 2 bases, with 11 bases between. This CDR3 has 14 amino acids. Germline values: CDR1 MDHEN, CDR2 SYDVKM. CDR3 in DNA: TGTGCCAGCAGCCCGTCAGGGGGCAATCAGCCCCAGCATTTT. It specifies CASSPSGGNQPQHF. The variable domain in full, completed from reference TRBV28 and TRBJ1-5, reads DVKVTQSSRYLVKRTGEKVFLECVQDMDHENMFWYRQDPGLGLRLIYFSYDVKMKEKGDIPEGYSVSREKKERFSLILESASTNQTSMYLCASSPSGGNQPQHFGDGTRLSIL.

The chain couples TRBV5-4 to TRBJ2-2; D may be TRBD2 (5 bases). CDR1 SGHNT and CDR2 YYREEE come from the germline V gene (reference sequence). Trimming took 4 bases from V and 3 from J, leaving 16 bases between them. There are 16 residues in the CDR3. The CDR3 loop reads CASSPQPGLHTGELFF. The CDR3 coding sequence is TGTGCCAGCAGCCCCCAACCTGGACTGCACACCGGGGAGCTGTTTTTT. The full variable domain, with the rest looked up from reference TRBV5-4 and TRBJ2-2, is ETGVTQSPTHLIKTRGQQVTLRCSSQSGHNTVSWYQQALGQGPQFIFQYYREEENGRGNFPPRFSGLQFPNYSSELNVNALELDDSALYLCASSPQPGLHTGELFFGEGSRLTVL.

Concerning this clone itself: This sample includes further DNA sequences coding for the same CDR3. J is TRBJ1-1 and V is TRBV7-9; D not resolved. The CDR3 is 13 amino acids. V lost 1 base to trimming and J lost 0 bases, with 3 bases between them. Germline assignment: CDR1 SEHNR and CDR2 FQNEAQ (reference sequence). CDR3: CASSLDMNTEAFF. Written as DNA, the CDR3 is TGTGCCAGCAGCTTAGACATGAACACTGAAGCTTTCTTT.

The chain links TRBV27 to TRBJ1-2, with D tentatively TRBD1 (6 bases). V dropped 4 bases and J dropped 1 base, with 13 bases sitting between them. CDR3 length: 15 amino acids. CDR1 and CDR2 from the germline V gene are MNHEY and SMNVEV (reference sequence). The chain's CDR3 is CASSSDRLINYGYTF. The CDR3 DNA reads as TGTGCCAGCAGTTCGGACAGATTGATTAACTATGGCTACACCTTC.

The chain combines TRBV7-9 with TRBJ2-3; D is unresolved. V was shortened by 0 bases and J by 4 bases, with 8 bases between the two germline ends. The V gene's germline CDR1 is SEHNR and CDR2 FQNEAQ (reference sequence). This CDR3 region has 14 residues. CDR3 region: CASSLASRADTQYF. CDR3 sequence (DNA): TGTGCCAGCAGCTTAGCGTCCCGAGCAGATACGCAGTATTTT.

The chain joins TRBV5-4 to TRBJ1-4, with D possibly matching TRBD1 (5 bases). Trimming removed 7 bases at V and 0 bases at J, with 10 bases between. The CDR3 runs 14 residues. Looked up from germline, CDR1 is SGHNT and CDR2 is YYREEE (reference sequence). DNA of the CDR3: TGTGCCAGCCAAGACAGCGCAACTAATGAAAAACTGTTTTTT. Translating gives CASQDSATNEKLFF.

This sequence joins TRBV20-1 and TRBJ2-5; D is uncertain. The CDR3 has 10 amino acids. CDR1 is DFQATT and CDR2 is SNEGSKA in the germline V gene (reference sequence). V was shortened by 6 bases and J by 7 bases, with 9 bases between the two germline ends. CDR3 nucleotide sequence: TGCAGTGCCACCACGGGGACCCAGTACTTC. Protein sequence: CSATTGTQYF.

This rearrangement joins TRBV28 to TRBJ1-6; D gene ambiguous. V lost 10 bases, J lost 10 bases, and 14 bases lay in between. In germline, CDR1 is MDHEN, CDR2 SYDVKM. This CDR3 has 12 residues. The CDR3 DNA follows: TGTGCCACCATCGGGGTAGGCTCACCCCTCCACTTT. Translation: CATIGVGSPLHF.

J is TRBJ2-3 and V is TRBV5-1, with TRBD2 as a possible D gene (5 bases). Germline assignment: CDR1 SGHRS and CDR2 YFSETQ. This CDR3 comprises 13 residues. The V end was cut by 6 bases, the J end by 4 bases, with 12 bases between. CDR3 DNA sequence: TGCGCCAGCACAACACCCGGGGCAGATACGCAGTATTTT. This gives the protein CASTTPGADTQYF.

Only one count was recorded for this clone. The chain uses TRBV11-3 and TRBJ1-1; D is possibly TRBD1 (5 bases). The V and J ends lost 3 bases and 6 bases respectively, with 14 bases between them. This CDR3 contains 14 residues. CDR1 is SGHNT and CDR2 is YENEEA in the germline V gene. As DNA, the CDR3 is TGTGCCAGCAGCTTTTCATCCGGCAGGGCTGAAGCTTTCTTT. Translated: CASSFSSGRAEAFF.

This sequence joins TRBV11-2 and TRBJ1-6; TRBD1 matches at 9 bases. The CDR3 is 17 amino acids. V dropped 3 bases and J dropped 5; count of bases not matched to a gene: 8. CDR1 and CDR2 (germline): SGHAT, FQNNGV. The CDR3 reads CASSLENRGLDNSPLHF. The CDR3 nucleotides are TGTGCCAGCAGCTTGGAAAACAGGGGGCTGGATAATTCACCCCTCCACTTT.

The CDR3 protein is CASSENFPGTENTEAFF. Here the CDR3 DNA reads TGTGCCAGCAGTGAAAATTTTCCCGGGACGGAGAACACTGAAGCTTTCTTT. The rearrangement joins TRBV6-1 to TRBJ1-1; possibly TRBD1 for D (5 bases). CDR1 is MNHNS and CDR2 is SASEGT in the germline V gene. The V and J ends lost 2 bases and 1 base respectively, with 17 bases between them. The CDR3 has 17 residues.

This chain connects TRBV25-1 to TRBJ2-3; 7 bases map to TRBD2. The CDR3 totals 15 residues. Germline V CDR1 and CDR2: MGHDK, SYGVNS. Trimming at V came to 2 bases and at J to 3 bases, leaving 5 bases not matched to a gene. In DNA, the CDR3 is TGTGCCAGCAGTGAACCCGGGCGGGGGACAGATACGCAGTATTTT. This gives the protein CASSEPGRGTDTQYF.

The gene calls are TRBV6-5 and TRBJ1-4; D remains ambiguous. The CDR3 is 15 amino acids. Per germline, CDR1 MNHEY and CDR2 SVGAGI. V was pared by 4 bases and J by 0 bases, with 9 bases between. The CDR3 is CASSFRAATNEKLFF. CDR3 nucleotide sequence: TGTGCCAGCAGTTTTCGAGCAGCAACTAATGAAAAACTGTTTTTT.

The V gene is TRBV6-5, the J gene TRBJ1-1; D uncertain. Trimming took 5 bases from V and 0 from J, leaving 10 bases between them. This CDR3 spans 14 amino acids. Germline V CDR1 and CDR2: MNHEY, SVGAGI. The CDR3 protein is CASSEISVNTEAFF. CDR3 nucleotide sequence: TGTGCCAGCAGTGAAATCTCAGTGAACACTGAAGCTTTCTTT.

Here the CDR3 DNA reads TGTGCCAGCAGTTCACTCGGACAGCCGGCTAGCTCCTATAATTCACCCCTCCACTTT. Translation: CASSSLGQPASSYNSPLHF. The chain employs TRBV28 and TRBJ1-6; D might be TRBD1 (6 bases). V was pared by 4 bases and J by 0 bases, with 19 bases between. CDR1 and CDR2 from the germline V gene are MDHEN and SYDVKM. The CDR3 sequence is 19 residues long.

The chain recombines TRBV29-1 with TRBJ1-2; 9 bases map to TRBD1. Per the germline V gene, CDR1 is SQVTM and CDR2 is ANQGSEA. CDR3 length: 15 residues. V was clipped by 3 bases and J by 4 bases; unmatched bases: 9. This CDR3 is CSVDGTGHAGYGYTF. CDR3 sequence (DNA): TGCAGCGTTGACGGGACAGGGCATGCGGGCTATGGCTACACCTTC.